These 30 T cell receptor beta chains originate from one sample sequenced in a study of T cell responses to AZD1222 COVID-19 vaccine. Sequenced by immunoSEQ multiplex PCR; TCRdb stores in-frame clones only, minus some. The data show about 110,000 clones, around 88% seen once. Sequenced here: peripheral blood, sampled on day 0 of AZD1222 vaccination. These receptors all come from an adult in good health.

In nucleotides, the CDR3 is TGTGCCAGCAGTTTATTCCCCGAGCGGGGAAACTATGGCTACACCTTC. Amino acids: CASSLFPERGNYGYTF. The chain combines TRBV27 with TRBJ1-2; D gene uncertain. The V end lost 1 base, the J end lost 2 bases, and 14 bases lay between the germline ends. Germline V gives CDR1 MNHEY, CDR2 SMNVEV (reference sequence). This CDR3 comprises 16 residues.

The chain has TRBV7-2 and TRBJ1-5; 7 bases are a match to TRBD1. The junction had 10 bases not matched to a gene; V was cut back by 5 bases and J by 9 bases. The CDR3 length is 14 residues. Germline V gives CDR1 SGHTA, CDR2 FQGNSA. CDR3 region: CASSLGTAPRPQHF. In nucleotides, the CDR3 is TGTGCCAGCAGCCTCGGGACAGCCCCCCGGCCCCAGCATTTT.

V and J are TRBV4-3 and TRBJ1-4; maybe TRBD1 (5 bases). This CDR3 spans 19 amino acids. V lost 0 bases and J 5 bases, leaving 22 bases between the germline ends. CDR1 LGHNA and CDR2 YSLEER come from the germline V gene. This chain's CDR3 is CASSQDKIRSAGSNEKLFF. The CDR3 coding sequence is TGCGCCAGCAGCCAAGACAAAATCCGGTCGGCAGGGTCAAATGAAAAACTGTTTTTT.

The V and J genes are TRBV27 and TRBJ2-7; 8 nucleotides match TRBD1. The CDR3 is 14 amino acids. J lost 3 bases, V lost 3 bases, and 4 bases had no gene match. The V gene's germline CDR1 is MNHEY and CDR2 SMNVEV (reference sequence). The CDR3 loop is CASSFDRGGYEQYF. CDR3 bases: TGTGCCAGCAGTTTTGACAGGGGTGGCTACGAGCAGTACTTC.

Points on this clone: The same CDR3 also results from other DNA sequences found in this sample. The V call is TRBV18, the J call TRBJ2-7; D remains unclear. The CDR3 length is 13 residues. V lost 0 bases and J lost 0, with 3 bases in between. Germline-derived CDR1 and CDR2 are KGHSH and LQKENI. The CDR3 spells CASSPPSSYEQYF. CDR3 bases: TGTGCCAGCTCACCACCGAGCTCCTACGAGCAGTACTTC.

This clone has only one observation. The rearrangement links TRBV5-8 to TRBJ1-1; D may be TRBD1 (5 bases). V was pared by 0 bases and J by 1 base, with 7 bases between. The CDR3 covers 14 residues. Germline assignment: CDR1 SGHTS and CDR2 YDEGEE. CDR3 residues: CASSLGQTNTEAFF. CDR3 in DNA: TGTGCCAGCAGCTTGGGACAGACGAACACTGAAGCTTTCTTT.

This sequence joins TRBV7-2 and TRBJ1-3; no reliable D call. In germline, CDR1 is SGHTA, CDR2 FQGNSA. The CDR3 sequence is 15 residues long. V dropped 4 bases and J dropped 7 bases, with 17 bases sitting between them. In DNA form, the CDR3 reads TGTGCCAGCAGCTCCGGACCCGCGGCGGGTAACACCATATATTTT. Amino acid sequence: CASSSGPAAGNTIYF.

The CDR3: CASSNWGDNQPQHF. CDR3 nucleotide sequence: TGTGCCAGTAGTAATTGGGGGGATAATCAGCCCCAGCATTTT. The V gene is TRBV19, the J gene TRBJ1-5, with D tentatively TRBD1 (5 bases). There are 14 residues in the CDR3. Trimming took 4 bases from V and 4 from J, leaving 11 bases between them. CDR1 is LNHDA, CDR2 SQIVND, per germline (reference sequence).

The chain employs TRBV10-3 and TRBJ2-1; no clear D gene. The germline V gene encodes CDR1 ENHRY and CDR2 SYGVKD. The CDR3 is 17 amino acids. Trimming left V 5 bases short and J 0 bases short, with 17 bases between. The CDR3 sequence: CAISSAVGLSSYNEQFF. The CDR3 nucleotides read TGTGCCATCAGTTCTGCAGTGGGCTTAAGCTCCTACAATGAGCAGTTCTTC.

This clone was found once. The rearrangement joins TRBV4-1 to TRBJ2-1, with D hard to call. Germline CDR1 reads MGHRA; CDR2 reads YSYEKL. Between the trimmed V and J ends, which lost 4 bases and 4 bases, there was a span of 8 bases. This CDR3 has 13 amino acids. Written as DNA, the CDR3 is TGCGCCAGCAGCCCATCTCAGTACAATGAGCAGTTCTTC. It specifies CASSPSQYNEQFF.

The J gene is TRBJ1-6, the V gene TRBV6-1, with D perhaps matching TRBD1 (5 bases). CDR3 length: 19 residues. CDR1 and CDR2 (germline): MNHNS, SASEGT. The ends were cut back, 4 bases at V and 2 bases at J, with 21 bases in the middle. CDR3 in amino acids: CASSGGGPLLRAYNSPLHF. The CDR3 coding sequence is TGTGCCAGCAGTGGCGGGGGACCTCTCTTAAGGGCCTATAATTCACCCCTCCACTTT.

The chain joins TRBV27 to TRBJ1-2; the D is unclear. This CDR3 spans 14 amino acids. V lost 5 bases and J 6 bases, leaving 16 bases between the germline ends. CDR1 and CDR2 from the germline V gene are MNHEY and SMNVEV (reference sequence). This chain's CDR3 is CASSPRTPRHGYTF. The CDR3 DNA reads TGTGCCAGCAGTCCGCGGACGCCCCGGCATGGCTACACCTTC.

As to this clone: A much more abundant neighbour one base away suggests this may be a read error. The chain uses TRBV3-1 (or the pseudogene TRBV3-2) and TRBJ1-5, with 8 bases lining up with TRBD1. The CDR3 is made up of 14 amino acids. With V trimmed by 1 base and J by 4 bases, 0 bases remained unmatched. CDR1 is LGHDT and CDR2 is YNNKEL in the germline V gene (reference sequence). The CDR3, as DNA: TGTGCCAGCAGCCAAGGGACAGGGAATCAGCCCCAGCATTTT. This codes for CASSQGTGNQPQHF.

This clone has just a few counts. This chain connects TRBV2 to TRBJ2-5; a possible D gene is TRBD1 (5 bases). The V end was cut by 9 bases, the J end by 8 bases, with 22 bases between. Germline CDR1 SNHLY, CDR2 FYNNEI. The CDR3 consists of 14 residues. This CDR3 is CARAPMVGAATQYF. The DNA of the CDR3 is TGTGCCAGGGCGCCGATGGTAGGGGCGGCAACCCAGTACTTC.

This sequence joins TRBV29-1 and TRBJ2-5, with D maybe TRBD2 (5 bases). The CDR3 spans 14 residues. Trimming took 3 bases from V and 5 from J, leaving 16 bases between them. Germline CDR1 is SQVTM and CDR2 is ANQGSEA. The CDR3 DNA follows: TGCAGCGTTGAGTTCTCGGGGTTAAGGGAGACCCAGTACTTC. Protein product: CSVEFSGLRETQYF.

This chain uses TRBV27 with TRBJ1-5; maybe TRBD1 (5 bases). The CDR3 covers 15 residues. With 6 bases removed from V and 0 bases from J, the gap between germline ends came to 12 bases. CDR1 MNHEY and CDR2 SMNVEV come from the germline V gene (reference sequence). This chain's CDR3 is CASSVRGYSNQPQHF. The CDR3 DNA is TGTGCCAGCAGCGTCCGGGGCTATAGCAATCAGCCCCAGCATTTT.

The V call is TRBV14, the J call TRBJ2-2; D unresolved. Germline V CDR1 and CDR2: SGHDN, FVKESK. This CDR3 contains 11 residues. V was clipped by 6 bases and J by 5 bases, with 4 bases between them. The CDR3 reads CASRQTGELFF. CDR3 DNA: TGTGCCAGCAGGCAAACCGGGGAGCTGTTTTTT.

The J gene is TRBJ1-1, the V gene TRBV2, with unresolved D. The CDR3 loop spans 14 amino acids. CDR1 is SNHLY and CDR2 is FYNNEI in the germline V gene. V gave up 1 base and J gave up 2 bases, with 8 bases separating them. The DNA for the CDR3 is TGTGCCAGCAGTGAAGTCCGGGCAAACACTGAAGCTTTCTTT. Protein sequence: CASSEVRANTEAFF.

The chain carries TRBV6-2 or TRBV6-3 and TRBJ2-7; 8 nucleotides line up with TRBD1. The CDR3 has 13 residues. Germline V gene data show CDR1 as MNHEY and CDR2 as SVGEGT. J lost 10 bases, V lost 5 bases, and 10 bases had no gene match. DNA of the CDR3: TGTGCCAGCAGTGACCGGGACAGGACGCCTCAGTACTTC. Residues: CASSDRDRTPQYF.

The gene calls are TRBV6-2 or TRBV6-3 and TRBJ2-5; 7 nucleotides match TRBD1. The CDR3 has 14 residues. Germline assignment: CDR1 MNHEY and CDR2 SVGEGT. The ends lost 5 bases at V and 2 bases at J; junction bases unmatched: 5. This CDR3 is CASSIRGTQETQYF. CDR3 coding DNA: TGTGCCAGCAGTATCAGGGGGACGCAAGAGACCCAGTACTTC.

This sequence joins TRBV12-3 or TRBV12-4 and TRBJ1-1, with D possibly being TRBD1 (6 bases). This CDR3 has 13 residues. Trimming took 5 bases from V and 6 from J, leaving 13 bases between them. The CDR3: CASSVQGRAEAFF. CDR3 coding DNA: TGTGCCAGCAGTGTACAGGGAAGGGCTGAAGCTTTCTTT.

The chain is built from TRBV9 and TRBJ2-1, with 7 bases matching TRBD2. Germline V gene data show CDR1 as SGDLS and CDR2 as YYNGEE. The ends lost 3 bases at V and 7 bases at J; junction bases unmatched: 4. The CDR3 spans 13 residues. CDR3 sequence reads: CASSGASGNEQFF. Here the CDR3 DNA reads TGTGCCAGCAGCGGGGCTAGCGGTAATGAGCAGTTCTTC. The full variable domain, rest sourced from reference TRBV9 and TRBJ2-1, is DSGVTQTPKHLITATGQRVTLRCSPRSGDLSVYWYQQSLDQGLQFLIQYYNGEERAKGNILERFSAQQFPDLHSELNLSSLELGDSALYFCASSGASGNEQFFGPGTRLTVL.

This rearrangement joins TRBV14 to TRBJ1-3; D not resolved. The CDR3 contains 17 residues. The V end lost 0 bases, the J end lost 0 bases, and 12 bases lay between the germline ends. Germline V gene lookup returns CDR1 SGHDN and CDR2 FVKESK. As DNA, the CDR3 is TGTGCCAGCAGCCAAGATCGGGGAAAGATCTCTGGAAACACCATATATTTT. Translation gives CASSQDRGKISGNTIYF.

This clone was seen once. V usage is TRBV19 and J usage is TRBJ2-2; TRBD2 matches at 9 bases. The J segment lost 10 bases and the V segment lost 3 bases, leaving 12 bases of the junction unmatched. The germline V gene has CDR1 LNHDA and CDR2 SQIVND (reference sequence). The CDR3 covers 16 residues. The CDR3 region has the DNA TGTGCCAGTAGTATGAAGGGCGGGGGGGCCAAGGAGGAGCTGTTTTTT. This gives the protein CASSMKGGGAKEELFF.

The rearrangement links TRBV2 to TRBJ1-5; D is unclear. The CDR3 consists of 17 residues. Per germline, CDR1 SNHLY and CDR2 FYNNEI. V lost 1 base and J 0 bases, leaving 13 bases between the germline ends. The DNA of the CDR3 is TGTGCCAGCAGTGAAGTGTCTGGAGTTAATAGCAATCAGCCCCAGCATTTT. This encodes CASSEVSGVNSNQPQHF.

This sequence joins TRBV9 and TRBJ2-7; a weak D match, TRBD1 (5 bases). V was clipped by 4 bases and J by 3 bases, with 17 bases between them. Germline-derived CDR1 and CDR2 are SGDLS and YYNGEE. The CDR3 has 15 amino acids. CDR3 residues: CASSPPRERDYEQYF. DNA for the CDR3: TGTGCCAGCAGCCCACCCAGGGAAAGGGACTACGAGCAGTACTTC.

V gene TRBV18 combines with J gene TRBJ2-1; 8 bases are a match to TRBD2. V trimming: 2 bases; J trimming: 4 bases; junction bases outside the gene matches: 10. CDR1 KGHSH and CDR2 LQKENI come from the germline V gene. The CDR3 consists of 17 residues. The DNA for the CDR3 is TGTGCCAGCTCACCAGAACCGGCTAGCGGGCGTTACAATGAGCAGTTCTTC. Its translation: CASSPEPASGRYNEQFF.

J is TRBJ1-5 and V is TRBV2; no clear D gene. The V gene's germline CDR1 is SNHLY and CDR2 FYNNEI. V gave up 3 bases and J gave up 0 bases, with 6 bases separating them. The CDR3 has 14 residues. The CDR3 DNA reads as TGTGCCAGCAGTGAGAGGTTTAGCAATCAGCCCCAGCATTTT. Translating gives CASSERFSNQPQHF. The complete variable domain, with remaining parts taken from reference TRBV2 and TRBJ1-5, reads EPEVTQTPSHQVTQMGQEVILRCVPISNHLYFYWYRQILGQKVEFLVSFYNNEISEKSEIFDDQFSVERPDGSNFTLKIRSTKLEDSAMYFCASSERFSNQPQHFGDGTRLSIL.

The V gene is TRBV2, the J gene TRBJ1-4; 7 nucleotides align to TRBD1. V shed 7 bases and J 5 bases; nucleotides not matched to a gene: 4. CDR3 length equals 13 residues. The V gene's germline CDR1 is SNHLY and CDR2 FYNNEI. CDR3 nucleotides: TGTGCCAGCAACAGGGGACTAAATGAAAAACTGTTTTTT. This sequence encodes CASNRGLNEKLFF.

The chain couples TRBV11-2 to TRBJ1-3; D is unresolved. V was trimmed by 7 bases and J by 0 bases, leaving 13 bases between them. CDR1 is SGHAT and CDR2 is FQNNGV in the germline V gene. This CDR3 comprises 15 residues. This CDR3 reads CASTTLTYSGNTIYF. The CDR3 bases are TGTGCCAGCACCACCCTCACCTACTCTGGAAACACCATATATTTT.